This TCR beta chain was observed in a study of blood T cell repertoires in COVID-19. Study information: Some COVID-19 samples were acute and others convalescent; all came from the United States, Italy and Spain. The cDNA or gDNA used as material had been derived from T cells, B-cell-depleted T cells, or PBMCs.

This clone turned up a few times. The V end lost 0 bases, the J end lost 0 bases, and 15 bases lay between the germline ends. Germline V lookup: CDR1 MGHRA, CDR2 YSYEKL. The CDR3 contains 18 residues. Clinical histories supplied by participants themselves formed the basis of cohort assignment. Under the authors' procedure: Researchers report that nucleated cell counts were estimated from reference gene primer amplification. TCRdb's copy holds only in-frame clones and misses some; the assay was immunoSEQ multiplex PCR. V and J calls and clone size are those listed in that table; D and trimming were worked out from the DNA. This table holds over 200,000 clones, under 90% found once.

The sequencing sample was made of PBMCs or T cells enriched from blood (not recorded which). The clonotype was recovered from a woman under 40 with acute COVID-19. The chain combines TRBV4-1 with TRBJ1-3; no reliable D call. This CDR3 is CASSQENGPGGSGNTIYF. For the CDR3, the DNA is TGCGCCAGCAGCCAAGAGAACGGTCCCGGTGGCTCTGGAAACACCATATATTTT.